The clone carrying this TCR beta chain has only one observation. The CDR3 sequence is 13 residues long. Germline V CDR1 and CDR2: SGHNT, YYREEE (reference sequence). V was pared by 0 bases and J by 10 bases, with 11 bases between. The data stem from a study of glioma-infiltrating T cells. Using RNA template, CDR3s of TCR alpha and beta were amplified with iRepertoire arm-PCR. MiXCR, applied by TCRdb to the multiplex PCR reads, yields one record per CDR3 protein. The sample lists 100,000 to 150,000 distinct CDR3 sequences, roughly 23% occurring once. The TCR was taken from a human donor with low-grade glioma or glioblastoma, undergoing nonglioma brain surgery, or in good health (not recorded which). This chain uses TRBV5-4 with TRBJ2-1; D is unclear. Sequencing was done on a sample of glioma tissue, nonneoplastic brain tissue, or PBMCs (not recorded which). CDR3 DNA: TGTGCCAGCAGCTTGGACAATGTTGGGGAGCAGTTCTTC. It translates to CASSLDNVGEQFF.